Below, 17 T cell receptor beta chains from the same sample are listed, as sequenced in a study of PD-1 blockade in classical Hodgkin lymphoma (dated by TCRdb to the early 2020s). Interpreted using the paper, the time point label stands for: cycle 1 day 1 (C1D1), immediately before nivolumab initiation. Every trial patient had relapsed following autologous stem cell transplantation, and prior brentuximab vedotin exposure was what differed among cohorts A, B and C. The protocol used for the library was the immunoSEQ multiplex PCR assay. In TCRdb, the immuneACCESS table is reduced to in-frame sequences with V and J assigned. These tables do not hold every clone; where another copy was compared, an unresolved V gene accounts for under half, and the others remain unexplained. Recorded for this sample are over 35,000 clones; about 79% of them occurred a single time. The top ten hold approximately 9.9% of the sample.

The sample in question was peripheral blood mononuclear cells (PBMCs), obtained at baseline. These receptor sequences come from a human donor with classical Hodgkin lymphoma.

This clone was counted between two and nine times. The chain couples TRBV6-1 to TRBJ1-5; perhaps TRBD1 as D (5 bases). Trimming stripped 4 bases from V and 5 bases from J, with 15 bases between. The CDR3 is made up of 15 amino acids. Germline values: CDR1 MNHNS, CDR2 SASEGT. CDR3 sequence reads: CASSAGQWSYQPQHF. CDR3 DNA sequence: TGTGCCAGCAGTGCGGGGCAGTGGAGCTATCAGCCCCAGCATTTT.

This clone appeared once. Germline and junction disagree at one end, which may indicate a read error. The genes are TRBV6-1 and TRBJ2-1, with TRBD2 as a possible D gene (5 bases). This CDR3 has 15 residues. From germline, CDR1 is MNHNS and CDR2 SASEGT. In DNA form, the CDR3 reads TGTGCCAGCAGTGAAGGGTGGGAGACCTACGATGAGCAGTTCTTC. Protein: CASSEGWETYDEQFF.

The chain couples TRBV5-1 to TRBJ1-1, with 8 bases identical to TRBD1. Germline V gives CDR1 SGHRS, CDR2 YFSETQ. This CDR3 has 15 residues. Trimming removed 2 bases from V and 0 bases from J; junction bases left unmatched: 3. CDR3 sequence: CASSFRTGLNTEAFF. The DNA for the CDR3 is TGCGCCAGCAGCTTCCGGACAGGGCTGAACACTGAAGCTTTCTTT.

The genes are TRBV29-1 and TRBJ2-5, with 11 bases identical to TRBD1. The J segment lost 5 bases and the V segment lost 4 bases, leaving 6 bases of the junction unmatched. Germline assignment: CDR1 SQVTM and CDR2 ANQGSEA. The CDR3 has 14 amino acids. The CDR3 region is CSVGDRGYVETQYF. Written as DNA, the CDR3 is TGCAGCGTTGGGGACAGGGGGTATGTGGAGACCCAGTACTTC.

The gene calls are TRBV7-9 and TRBJ2-5; D is unclear. Per the germline V gene, CDR1 is SEHNR and CDR2 is FQNEAQ (reference sequence). The CDR3 has 13 amino acids. Trimming left V 2 bases short and J 2 bases short, with 6 bases between. In DNA, the CDR3 is TGTGCCAGCAGCTTAATACCACAAGAGACCCAGTACTTC. Its translation: CASSLIPQETQYF.

The gene calls are TRBV4-3 and TRBJ2-7, with D perhaps matching TRBD1 (6 bases). Germline CDR1 is LGHNA and CDR2 is YSLEER. V was clipped by 4 bases and J by 1 base, with 17 bases between them. The CDR3 runs 16 residues. The CDR3: CASSRNYKTGSYEQYF. CDR3 DNA: TGCGCCAGCAGCCGGAACTACAAAACAGGGTCCTACGAGCAGTACTTC.

V is TRBV28 and J is TRBJ2-1, with 8 bases matching TRBD2. The germline CDR1 and CDR2 sequences are MDHEN and SYDVKM. The CDR3 runs 15 residues. Germline trimming cut 6 bases from V and 2 bases from J; bases unmatched to any gene: 6. CDR3 in amino acids: CASRSPGRAYNEQFF. The CDR3 DNA sequence: TGTGCCAGCAGATCCCCCGGGAGGGCCTACAATGAGCAGTTCTTC.

The chain combines TRBV28 with TRBJ2-1, with D tentatively TRBD2 (6 bases). Germline-derived CDR1 and CDR2 are MDHEN and SYDVKM. The CDR3 has 16 residues. The V gene lost 6 bases and the J gene lost 0 bases, with 15 bases spanning the gap. In DNA, the CDR3 is TGTGCCAGCAGCCCCGGGAGAACTTTCTCCTACAATGAGCAGTTCTTC. It codes for CASSPGRTFSYNEQFF.

This chain uses TRBV2 with TRBJ2-7; D is undetermined. Trimming pared 4 bases from V and 4 bases from J, leaving 5 bases between. This CDR3 has 11 amino acids. Germline values: CDR1 SNHLY, CDR2 FYNNEI. Here the CDR3 reads CASSGGYEQYF. Written as DNA, the CDR3 is TGTGCCAGCAGTGGTGGGTACGAGCAGTACTTC.

The chain links TRBV2 to TRBJ2-5; 9 nucleotides line up with TRBD2. Trimming took 7 bases from V and 5 from J; bases not matched to a gene: 11. The CDR3 totals 15 residues. Germline CDR1 SNHLY, CDR2 FYNNEI. The CDR3 nucleotides read TGTGCCAGCAAAGCCGGGACTAGCCTCTTGGAGACCCAGTACTTC. Its protein product is CASKAGTSLLETQYF.

This clone was recorded only once. This chain connects TRBV29-1 to TRBJ2-5, with a possible D match to TRBD1 (6 bases). Germline V gene sequence: CDR1 SQVTM, CDR2 ANQGSEA. V dropped 6 bases and J dropped 4 bases, with 24 bases sitting between them. The CDR3 runs 16 residues. CDR3 nucleotide sequence: TGCAGCGTCAAGGGGGACCGGGACCGGGCGGCAGAGACCCAGTACTTC. Translating gives CSVKGDRDRAAETQYF. Variable domain in full (rest from reference TRBV29-1 and TRBJ2-5): SAVISQKPSRDICQRGTSLTIQCQVDSQVTMMFWYRQQPGQSLTLIATANQGSEATYESGFVIDKFPISRPNLTFSTLTVSNMSPEDSSIYLCSVKGDRDRAAETQYFGPGTRLLVL.

The chain has TRBV4-1 and TRBJ2-5; 10 nucleotides agree with TRBD1. Germline values: CDR1 MGHRA, CDR2 YSYEKL. V shed 6 bases, J shed 2 bases, and the junction held 6 bases outside the gene matches. CDR3 length equals 15 residues. CDR3 nucleotide sequence: TGCGCCAGCAGACGGACAGGGGGGCTTCAAGAGACCCAGTACTTC. As protein: CASRRTGGLQETQYF.

The chain links TRBV4-1 to TRBJ2-7; TRBD1 aligns across 8 bases. The V gene end was trimmed by 4 bases and the J gene end by 6 bases; junction bases not matched to a gene: 5. From germline, CDR1 is MGHRA and CDR2 YSYEKL. The CDR3 spans 13 residues. The CDR3 DNA reads as TGCGCCAGCAGCCGGGACAGGCGGTCCGAGCAGTACTTC. Translated, it gives CASSRDRRSEQYF.

V and J are TRBV18 and TRBJ2-7; 8 bases match TRBD1. The CDR3 has 15 amino acids. Germline CDR1 and CDR2: KGHSH and LQKENI. V dropped 3 bases and J dropped 0; count of bases not matched to a gene: 4. The DNA of the CDR3 is TGTGCCAGCTCACCCGGGACAGGTGCCTCCTACGAGCAGTACTTC. The encoded protein is CASSPGTGASYEQYF.

This chain connects TRBV28 to TRBJ2-7; either TRBD1 or TRBD2 may supply D (5 bases each). The V gene's germline CDR1 is MDHEN and CDR2 SYDVKM. CDR3 size: 16 residues. Trimming cost V 3 bases and J 0 bases, with 15 bases left between them. CDR3 amino acids: CASSLPGAPSSYEQYF. The CDR3 DNA follows: TGTGCCAGCAGTTTGCCCGGGGCTCCGAGCTCCTACGAGCAGTACTTC. Using reference TRBV28 and TRBJ2-7 for the parts outside the CDR3, the full variable domain is DVKVTQSSRYLVKRTGEKVFLECVQDMDHENMFWYRQDPGLGLRLIYFSYDVKMKEKGDIPEGYSVSREKKERFSLILESASTNQTSMYLCASSLPGAPSSYEQYFGPGTRLTVT.

This clone was seen more than once but under ten times. The chain is built from TRBV19 and TRBJ2-3; D is perhaps TRBD1 (7 bases). Germline CDR1 and CDR2: LNHDA and SQIVND (reference sequence). V was pared by 5 bases and J by 2 bases, with 17 bases between. The CDR3 length is 16 residues. In DNA form, the CDR3 reads TGTGCCAGTAGTCCTAGGAGGGGGCCTCTCACAGATACGCAGTATTTT. Translated: CASSPRRGPLTDTQYF.

This chain joins TRBV6-1 and TRBJ2-1, with 9 positions matching TRBD1. The CDR3 runs 17 residues. V was clipped by 4 bases and J by 0 bases; unmatched bases: 7. The germline gives CDR1 MNHNS, CDR2 SASEGT. CDR3 DNA: TGTGCCAGCAGTGCCCGGACAGGGGCCATCTCCTACAATGAGCAGTTCTTC. Translated: CASSARTGAISYNEQFF.